One and the same sample provided the 9 T cell receptor beta chains below, sequenced in a study of shared clonotypes between healthy human individuals. This table comes from immunoSEQ multiplex PCR, and its TCRdb copy is limited to in-frame clones, with some not included. The sample includes over 1.4 million clones, approximately 96% seen only once; the top ten take about 1%. Sequencing was performed on naive CD4+ T cells sorted from blood. Subset given: CD45RA+ positively selected. The receptors were sampled from a man aged 30-40 years in good health.

Concerning this clone itself: In the same sample, other DNA sequences code for this CDR3. This sequence joins TRBV7-8 and TRBJ2-2, with a possible D match to TRBD1 (5 bases). This CDR3 has 14 residues. V was shortened by 0 bases and J by 4 bases, with 6 bases between the two germline ends. The germline CDR1 and CDR2 sequences are SGHVS and FQNEAQ. CDR3 region: CASSLARVTGELFF. The CDR3 coding sequence is TGTGCCAGCAGCTTAGCCAGGGTCACCGGGGAGCTGTTTTTT.

The chain links TRBV7-8 to TRBJ1-5; perhaps TRBD1 as D (5 bases). The CDR3 is 16 residues long. The germline gives CDR1 SGHVS, CDR2 FQNEAQ. Between the trimmed V and J ends, which lost 5 bases and 3 bases, there was a span of 17 bases. The DNA for the CDR3 is TGTGCCAGCAGCCCGTTTGGGGGAGGGAACAATCAGCCCCAGCATTTT. Amino acids: CASSPFGGGNNQPQHF.

The rearrangement uses TRBV5-4 and TRBJ2-3; TRBD2 agrees at 9 bases. Germline CDR1 is SGHNT and CDR2 is YYREEE (reference sequence). Germline trimming cut 2 bases from V and 9 bases from J; bases unmatched to any gene: 13. The CDR3 is made up of 16 amino acids. The CDR3 region is CASSFGGGRAPLTQYF. DNA of the CDR3: TGTGCCAGCAGCTTTGGAGGCGGGAGGGCCCCTTTAACGCAGTATTTT.

The chain carries TRBV2 and TRBJ2-5; 10 bases are shared with TRBD2. Germline CDR1 and CDR2: SNHLY and FYNNEI. V was pared by 7 bases and J by 3 bases, with 17 bases of the junction left unmatched. The CDR3 is 18 residues long. In DNA, the CDR3 is TGTGCCAGCAAGAGACCCGACGCGGGACTAGCGTCAGAAGAGACCCAGTACTTC. Translated: CASKRPDAGLASEETQYF.

The chain recombines TRBV7-8 with TRBJ1-5; 9 bases match TRBD1. Per the germline V gene, CDR1 is SGHVS and CDR2 is FQNEAQ. Trimming took 5 bases from V and 6 from J; bases not matched to a gene: 8. The CDR3 covers 15 residues. CDR3 region: CASSTRDRAGQPQHF. CDR3 in DNA: TGTGCCAGCAGCACCCGGGACAGGGCGGGTCAGCCCCAGCATTTT.

The chain is built from TRBV9 and TRBJ2-3; D is possibly TRBD2 (6 bases). Trimming shortened V by 6 bases and J by 6 bases, and 23 bases separated the two germline ends. CDR1 SGDLS and CDR2 YYNGEE come from the germline V gene. This CDR3 comprises 16 residues. This CDR3 reads CASTPGSPGAWDTQYF. CDR3 coding DNA: TGTGCCAGCACGCCCGGGTCGCCGGGAGCCTGGGATACGCAGTATTTT.

The chain is built from TRBV14 and TRBJ1-1, with 10 nucleotides matching TRBD1. The CDR3 has 13 amino acids. Germline CDR1 SGHDN, CDR2 FVKESK. Trimming took 7 bases from V and 5 from J; bases not matched to a gene: 4. The CDR3 nucleotides are TGTGCCAGCAACAGGGACAGGGGAACTGAAGCTTTCTTT. It specifies CASNRDRGTEAFF.

The rearrangement uses TRBV11-3 and TRBJ2-2; TRBD1 or TRBD2 may be the D gene (5 bases each). Germline V gene lookup returns CDR1 SGHNT and CDR2 YENEEA. The germline V and J ends were trimmed by 0 bases and 6 bases, with 11 bases remaining between them. The CDR3 length is 15 residues. The CDR3 loop reads CASSLDLGASGELFF. Written as DNA, the CDR3 is TGTGCCAGCAGCTTAGATCTCGGGGCATCCGGGGAGCTGTTTTTT.

This chain joins TRBV11-2 and TRBJ2-7, with TRBD2 matching over 12 bases. The CDR3 runs 15 residues. Germline CDR1 is SGHAT and CDR2 is FQNNGV. Trimming cost V 4 bases and J 5 bases; bases outside gene matches: 6. CDR3 loop: CASSSLAGGAHEQYF. CDR3 DNA sequence: TGTGCCAGCAGCTCCCTAGCGGGAGGGGCCCACGAGCAGTACTTC.